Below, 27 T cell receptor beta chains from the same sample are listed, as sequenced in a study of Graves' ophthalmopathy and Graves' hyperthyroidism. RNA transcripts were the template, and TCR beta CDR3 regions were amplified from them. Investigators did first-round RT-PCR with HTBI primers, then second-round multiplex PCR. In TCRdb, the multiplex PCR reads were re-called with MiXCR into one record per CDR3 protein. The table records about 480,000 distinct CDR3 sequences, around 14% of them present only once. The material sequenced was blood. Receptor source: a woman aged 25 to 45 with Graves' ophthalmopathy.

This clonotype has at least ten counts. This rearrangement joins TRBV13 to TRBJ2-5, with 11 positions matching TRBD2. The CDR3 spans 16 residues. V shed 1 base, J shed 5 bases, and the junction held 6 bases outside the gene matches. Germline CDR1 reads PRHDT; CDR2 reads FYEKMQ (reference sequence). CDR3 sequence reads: CASSLALAGGLETQYF. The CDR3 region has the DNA TGTGCCAGCAGCTTAGCCCTAGCGGGGGGTCTGGAGACCCAGTACTTC.

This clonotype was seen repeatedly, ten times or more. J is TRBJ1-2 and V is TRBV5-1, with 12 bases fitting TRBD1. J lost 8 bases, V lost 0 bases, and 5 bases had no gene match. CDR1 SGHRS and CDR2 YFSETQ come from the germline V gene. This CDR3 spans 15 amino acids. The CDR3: CASSLAGTGGEGYTF. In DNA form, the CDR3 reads TGCGCCAGCAGCTTGGCCGGGACAGGGGGCGAGGGCTACACCTTC.

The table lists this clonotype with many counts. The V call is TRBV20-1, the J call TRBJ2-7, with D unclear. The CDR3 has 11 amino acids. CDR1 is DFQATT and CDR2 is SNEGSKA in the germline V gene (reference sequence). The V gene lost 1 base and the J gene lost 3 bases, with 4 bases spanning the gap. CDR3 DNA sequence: TGCAGTGCTAGAGCTCTCTACGAGCAGTACTTC. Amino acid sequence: CSARALYEQYF.

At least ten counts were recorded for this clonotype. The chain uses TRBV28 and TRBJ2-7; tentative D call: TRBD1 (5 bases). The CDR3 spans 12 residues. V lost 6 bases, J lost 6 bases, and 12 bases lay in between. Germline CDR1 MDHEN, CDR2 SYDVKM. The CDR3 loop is CASSPGYPEQYF. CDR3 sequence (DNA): TGTGCCAGCAGCCCAGGGTATCCCGAGCAGTACTTC.

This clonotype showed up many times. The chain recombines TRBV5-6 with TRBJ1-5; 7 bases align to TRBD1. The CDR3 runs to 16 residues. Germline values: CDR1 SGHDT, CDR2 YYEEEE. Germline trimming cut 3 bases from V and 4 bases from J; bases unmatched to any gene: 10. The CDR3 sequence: CASSSYRGEGNQPQHF. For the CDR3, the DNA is TGTGCCAGCAGCTCTTACAGGGGAGAAGGGAATCAGCCCCAGCATTTT. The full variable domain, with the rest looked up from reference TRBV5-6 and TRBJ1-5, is DAGVTQSPTHLIKTRGQQVTLRCSPKSGHDTVSWYQQALGQGPQFIFQYYEEEERQRGNFPDRFSGHQFPNYSSELNVNALLLGDSALYLCASSSYRGEGNQPQHFGDGTRLSIL.

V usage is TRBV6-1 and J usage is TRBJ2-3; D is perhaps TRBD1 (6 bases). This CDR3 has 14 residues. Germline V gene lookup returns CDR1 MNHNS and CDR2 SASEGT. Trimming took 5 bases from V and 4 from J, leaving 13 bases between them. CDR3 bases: TGTGCCAGCAGTCGGACAGCCAGGCCAGATACGCAGTATTTT. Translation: CASSRTARPDTQYF.

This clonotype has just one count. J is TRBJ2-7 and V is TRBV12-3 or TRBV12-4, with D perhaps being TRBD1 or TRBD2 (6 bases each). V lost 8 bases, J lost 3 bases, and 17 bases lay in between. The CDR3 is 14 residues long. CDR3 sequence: CASCRGLANYEQYF. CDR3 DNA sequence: TGTGCCAGCTGCCGGGGGCTAGCGAACTACGAGCAGTACTTC.

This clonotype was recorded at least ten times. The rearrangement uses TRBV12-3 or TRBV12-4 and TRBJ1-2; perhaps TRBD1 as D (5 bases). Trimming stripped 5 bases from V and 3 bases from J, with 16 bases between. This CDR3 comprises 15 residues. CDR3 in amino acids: CASSPGNRNHYGYTF. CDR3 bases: TGTGCCAGCAGTCCCGGAAACAGGAACCACTATGGCTACACCTTC.

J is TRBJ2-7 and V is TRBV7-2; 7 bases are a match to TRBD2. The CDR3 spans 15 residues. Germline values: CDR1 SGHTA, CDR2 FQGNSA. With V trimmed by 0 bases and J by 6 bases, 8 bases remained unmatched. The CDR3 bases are TGTGCCAGCAGCTTAGCTTCCGGACTAGTAGGCGAGCAGTACTTC. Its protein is CASSLASGLVGEQYF.

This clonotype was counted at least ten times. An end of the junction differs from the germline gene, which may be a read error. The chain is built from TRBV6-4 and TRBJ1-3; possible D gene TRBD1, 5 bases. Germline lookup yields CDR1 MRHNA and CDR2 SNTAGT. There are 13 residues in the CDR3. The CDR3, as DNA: TGCGACAGAAGGAGGGACTGTGGAAACACCATATATTTT. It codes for CDRRRDCGNTIYF.

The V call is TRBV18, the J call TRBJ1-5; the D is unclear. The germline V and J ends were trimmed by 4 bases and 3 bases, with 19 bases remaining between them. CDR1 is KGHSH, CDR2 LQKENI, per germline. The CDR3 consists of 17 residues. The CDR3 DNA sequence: TGTGCCAGCTCACTACGAGCACAGATCGGCTCCAATCAGCCCCAGCATTTT. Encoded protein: CASSLRAQIGSNQPQHF.

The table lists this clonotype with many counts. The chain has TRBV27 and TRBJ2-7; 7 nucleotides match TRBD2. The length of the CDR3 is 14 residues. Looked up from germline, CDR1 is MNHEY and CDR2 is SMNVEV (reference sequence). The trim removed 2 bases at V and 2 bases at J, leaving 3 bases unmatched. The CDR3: CASSLGEGPYEQYF. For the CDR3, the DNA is TGTGCCAGCAGTTTAGGGGAGGGCCCCTACGAGCAGTACTTC.

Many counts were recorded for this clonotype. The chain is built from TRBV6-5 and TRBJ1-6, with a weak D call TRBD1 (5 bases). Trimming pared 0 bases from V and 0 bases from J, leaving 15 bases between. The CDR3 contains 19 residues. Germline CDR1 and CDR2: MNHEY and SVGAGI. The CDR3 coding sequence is TGTGCCAGCAGTTACTCGCGGACACCGGCGGCCTCCTATAATTCACCCCTCCACTTT. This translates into CASSYSRTPAASYNSPLHF.

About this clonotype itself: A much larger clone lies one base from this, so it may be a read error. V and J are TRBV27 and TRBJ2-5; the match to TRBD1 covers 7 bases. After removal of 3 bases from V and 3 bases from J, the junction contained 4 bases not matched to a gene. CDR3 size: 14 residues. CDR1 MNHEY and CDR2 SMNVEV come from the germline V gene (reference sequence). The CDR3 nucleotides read TGTGCCAGCAGTTTGCTACAGGGGAAAGAGACCCAGTACTTC. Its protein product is CASSLLQGKETQYF.

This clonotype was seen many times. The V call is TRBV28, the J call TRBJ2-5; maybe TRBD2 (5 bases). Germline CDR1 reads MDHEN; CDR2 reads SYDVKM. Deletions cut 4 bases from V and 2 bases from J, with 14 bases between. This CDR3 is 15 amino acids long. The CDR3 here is CASSYQLGPQETQYF. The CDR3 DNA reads TGTGCCAGCAGTTACCAACTAGGGCCGCAAGAGACCCAGTACTTC. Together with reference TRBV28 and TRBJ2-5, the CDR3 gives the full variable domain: DVKVTQSSRYLVKRTGEKVFLECVQDMDHENMFWYRQDPGLGLRLIYFSYDVKMKEKGDIPEGYSVSREKKERFSLILESASTNQTSMYLCASSYQLGPQETQYFGPGTRLLVL.

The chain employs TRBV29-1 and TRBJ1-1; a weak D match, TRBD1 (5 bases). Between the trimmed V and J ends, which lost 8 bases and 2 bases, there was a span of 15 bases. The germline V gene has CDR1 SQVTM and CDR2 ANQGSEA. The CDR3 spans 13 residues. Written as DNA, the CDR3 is TGCAGCTCCCCGGGACCCGGAAACACTGAAGCTTTCTTT. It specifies CSSPGPGNTEAFF.

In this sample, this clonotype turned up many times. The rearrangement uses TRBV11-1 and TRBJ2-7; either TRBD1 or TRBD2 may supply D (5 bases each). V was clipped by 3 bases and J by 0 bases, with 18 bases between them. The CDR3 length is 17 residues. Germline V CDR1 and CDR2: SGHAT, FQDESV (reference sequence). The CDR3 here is CASSLRGAVYSSYEQYF. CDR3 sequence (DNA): TGTGCCAGCAGCTTGAGAGGGGCAGTTTATAGCTCCTACGAGCAGTACTTC.

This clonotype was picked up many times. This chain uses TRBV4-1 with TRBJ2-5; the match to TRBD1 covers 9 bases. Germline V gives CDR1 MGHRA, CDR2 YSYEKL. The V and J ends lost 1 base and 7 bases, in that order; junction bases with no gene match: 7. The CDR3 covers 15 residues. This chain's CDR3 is CASSQGGQGLGTQYF. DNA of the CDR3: TGCGCCAGCAGCCAAGGGGGACAGGGCTTAGGGACCCAGTACTTC.

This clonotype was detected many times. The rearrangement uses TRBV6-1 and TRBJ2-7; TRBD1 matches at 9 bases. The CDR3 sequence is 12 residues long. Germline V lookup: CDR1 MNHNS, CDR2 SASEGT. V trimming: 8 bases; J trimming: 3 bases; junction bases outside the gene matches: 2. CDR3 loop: CASRDRDYEQYF. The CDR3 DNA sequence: TGTGCCAGCCGGGACAGGGACTACGAGCAGTACTTC.

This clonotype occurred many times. CDR3: CASSLKGRSSGANVLTF. DNA for the CDR3: TGTGCCAGCAGCTTAAAGGGCAGGAGCTCTGGGGCCAACGTCCTGACTTTC. The gene calls are TRBV7-3 and TRBJ2-6, with D hard to call. The V gene's germline CDR1 is SGHTA and CDR2 FQGTGA. V lost 1 base to trimming and J lost 0 bases, with 10 bases between them. The CDR3 has 17 residues.

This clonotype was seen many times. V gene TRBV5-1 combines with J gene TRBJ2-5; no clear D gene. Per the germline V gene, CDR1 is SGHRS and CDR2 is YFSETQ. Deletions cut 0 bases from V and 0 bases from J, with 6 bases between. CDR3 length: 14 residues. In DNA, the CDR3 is TGCGCCAGCAGCTTGGTCCCAGACCAAGAGACCCAGTACTTC. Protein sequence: CASSLVPDQETQYF.

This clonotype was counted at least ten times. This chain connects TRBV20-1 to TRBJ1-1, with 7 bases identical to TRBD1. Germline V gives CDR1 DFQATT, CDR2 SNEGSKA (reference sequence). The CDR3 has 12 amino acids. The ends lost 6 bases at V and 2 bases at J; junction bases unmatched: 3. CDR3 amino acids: CSADRDNTEAFF. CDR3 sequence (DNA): TGCAGTGCAGACAGGGATAACACTGAAGCTTTCTTT.

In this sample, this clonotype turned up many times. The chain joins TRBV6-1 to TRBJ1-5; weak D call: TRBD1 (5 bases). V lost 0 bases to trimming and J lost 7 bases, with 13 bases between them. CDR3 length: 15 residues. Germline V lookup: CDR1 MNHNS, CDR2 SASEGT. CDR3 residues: CASSEALGGGQPQHF. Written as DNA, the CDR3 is TGTGCCAGCAGTGAAGCGCTCGGGGGTGGCCAGCCCCAGCATTTT.

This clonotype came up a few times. DNA of the CDR3: TGTGCCAGCGGTAGTTTTAGGGGAACACCCGGGGAGCTGTTTTTT. Translated: CASGSFRGTPGELFF. This rearrangement joins TRBV2 to TRBJ2-2; D may be TRBD1 (5 bases). The germline CDR1 and CDR2 sequences are SNHLY and FYNNEI. The CDR3 extends over 15 amino acids. V was clipped by 8 bases and J by 6 bases, with 19 bases between them.

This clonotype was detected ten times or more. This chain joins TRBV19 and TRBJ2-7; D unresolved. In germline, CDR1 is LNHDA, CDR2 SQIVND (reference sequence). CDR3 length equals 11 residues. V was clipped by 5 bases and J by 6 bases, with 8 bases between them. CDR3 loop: CASSPHGEQYF. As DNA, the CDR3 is TGTGCCAGTAGTCCGCATGGCGAGCAGTACTTC.

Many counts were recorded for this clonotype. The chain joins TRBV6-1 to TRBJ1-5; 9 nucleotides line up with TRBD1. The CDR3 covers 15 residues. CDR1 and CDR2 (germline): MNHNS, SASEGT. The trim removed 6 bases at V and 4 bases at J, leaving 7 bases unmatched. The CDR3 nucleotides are TGTGCCAGCAGCAGAGGACAGGGGCATAATCAGCCCCAGCATTTT. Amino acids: CASSRGQGHNQPQHF.

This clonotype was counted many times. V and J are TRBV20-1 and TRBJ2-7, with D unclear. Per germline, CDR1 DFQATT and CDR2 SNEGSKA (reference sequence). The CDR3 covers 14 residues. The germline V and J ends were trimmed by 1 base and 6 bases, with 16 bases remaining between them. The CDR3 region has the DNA TGCAGTGCTAGAGTTGGTGGCGCTATTTCCGAGCAGTACTTC. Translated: CSARVGGAISEQYF.